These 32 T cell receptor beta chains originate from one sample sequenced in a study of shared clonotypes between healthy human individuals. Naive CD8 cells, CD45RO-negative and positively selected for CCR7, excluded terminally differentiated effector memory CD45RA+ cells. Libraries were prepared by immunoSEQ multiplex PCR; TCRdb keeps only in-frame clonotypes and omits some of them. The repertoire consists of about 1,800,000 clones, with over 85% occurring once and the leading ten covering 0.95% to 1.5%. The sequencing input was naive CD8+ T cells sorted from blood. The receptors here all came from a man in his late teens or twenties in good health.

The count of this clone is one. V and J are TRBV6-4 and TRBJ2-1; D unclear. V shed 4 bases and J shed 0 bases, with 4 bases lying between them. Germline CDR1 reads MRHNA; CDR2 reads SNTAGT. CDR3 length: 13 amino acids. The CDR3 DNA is TGTGCCAGCAGTGTAAACTCCTACAATGAGCAGTTCTTC. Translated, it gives CASSVNSYNEQFF.

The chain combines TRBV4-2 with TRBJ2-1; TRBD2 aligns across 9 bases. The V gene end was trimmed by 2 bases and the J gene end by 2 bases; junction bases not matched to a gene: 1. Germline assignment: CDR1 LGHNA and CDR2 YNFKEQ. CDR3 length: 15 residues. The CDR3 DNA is TGTGCCAGCAGCCAAATAGCGGGAGCCTACAATGAGCAGTTCTTC. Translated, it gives CASSQIAGAYNEQFF.

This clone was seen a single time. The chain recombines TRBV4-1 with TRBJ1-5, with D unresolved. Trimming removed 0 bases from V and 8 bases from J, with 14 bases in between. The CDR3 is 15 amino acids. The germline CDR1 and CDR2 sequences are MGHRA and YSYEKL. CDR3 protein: CASSQEGRALEPQHF. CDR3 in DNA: TGCGCCAGCAGCCAAGAGGGGAGGGCCCTCGAGCCCCAGCATTTT.

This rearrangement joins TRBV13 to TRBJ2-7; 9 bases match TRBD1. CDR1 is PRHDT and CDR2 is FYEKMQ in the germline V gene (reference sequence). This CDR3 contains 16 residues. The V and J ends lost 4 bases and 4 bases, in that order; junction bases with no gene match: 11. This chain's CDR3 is CASSSLRTGDKYEQYF. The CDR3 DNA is TGTGCCAGCAGCTCTCTTCGGACAGGGGATAAGTACGAGCAGTACTTC.

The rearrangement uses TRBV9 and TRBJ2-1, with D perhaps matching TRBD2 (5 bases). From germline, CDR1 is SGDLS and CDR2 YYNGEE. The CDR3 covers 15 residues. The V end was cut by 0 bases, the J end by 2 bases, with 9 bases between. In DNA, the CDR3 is TGTGCCAGCAGCGTAGACGGCGGGCCCTACAATGAGCAGTTCTTC. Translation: CASSVDGGPYNEQFF.

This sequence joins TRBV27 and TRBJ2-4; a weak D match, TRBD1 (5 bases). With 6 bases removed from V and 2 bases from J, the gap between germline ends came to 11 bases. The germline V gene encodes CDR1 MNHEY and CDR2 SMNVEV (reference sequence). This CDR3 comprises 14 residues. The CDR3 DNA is TGTGCCAGCAGAGGCGCAGGGTCCAAAAACATTCAGTACTTC. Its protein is CASRGAGSKNIQYF.

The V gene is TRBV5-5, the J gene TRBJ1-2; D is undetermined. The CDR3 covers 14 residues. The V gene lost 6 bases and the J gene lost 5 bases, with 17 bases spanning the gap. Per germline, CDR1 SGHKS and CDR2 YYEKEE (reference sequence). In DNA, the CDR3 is TGTGCCAGCACCCCTGGATCGGAGCTATATGGCTACACCTTC. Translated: CASTPGSELYGYTF.

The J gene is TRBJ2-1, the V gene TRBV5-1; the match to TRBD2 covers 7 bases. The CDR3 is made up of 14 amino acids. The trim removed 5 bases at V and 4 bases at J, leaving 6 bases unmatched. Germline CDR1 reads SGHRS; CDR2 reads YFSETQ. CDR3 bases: TGCGCCAGCAGACTGAGCGGGGTTTACAATGAGCAGTTCTTC. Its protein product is CASRLSGVYNEQFF.

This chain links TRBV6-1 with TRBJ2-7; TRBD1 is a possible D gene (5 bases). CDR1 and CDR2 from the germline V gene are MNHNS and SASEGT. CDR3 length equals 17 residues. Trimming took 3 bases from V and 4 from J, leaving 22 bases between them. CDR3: CASSDLEGASFAYEQYF. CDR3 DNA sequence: TGTGCCAGCAGTGACTTGGAAGGGGCCTCCTTCGCTTACGAGCAGTACTTC.

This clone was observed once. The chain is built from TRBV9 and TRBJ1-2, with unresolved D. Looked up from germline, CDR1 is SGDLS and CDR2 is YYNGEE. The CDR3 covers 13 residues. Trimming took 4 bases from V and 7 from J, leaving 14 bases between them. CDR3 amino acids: CASSSREGSGYTF. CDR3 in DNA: TGTGCCAGCAGCTCCCGGGAGGGTTCTGGCTACACCTTC.

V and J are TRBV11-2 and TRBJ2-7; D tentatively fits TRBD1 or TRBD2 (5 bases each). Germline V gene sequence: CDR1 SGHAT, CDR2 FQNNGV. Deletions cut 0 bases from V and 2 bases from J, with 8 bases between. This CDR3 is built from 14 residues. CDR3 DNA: TGTGCCAGCAGCTTAGAGGGGGTAACCTACGAGCAGTACTTC. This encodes CASSLEGVTYEQYF.

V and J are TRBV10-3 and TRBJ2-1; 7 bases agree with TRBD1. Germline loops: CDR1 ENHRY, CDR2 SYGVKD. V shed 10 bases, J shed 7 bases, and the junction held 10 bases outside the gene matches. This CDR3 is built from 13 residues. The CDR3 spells CATSGTELNEQFF. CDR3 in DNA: TGTGCCACCTCCGGGACAGAACTAAATGAGCAGTTCTTC.

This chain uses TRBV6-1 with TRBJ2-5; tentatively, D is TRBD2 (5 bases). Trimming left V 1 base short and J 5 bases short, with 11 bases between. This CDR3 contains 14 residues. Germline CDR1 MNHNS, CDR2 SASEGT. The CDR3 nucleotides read TGTGCCAGCAGTGAAGGAGAGGGCCGGGAGACCCAGTACTTC. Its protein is CASSEGEGRETQYF.

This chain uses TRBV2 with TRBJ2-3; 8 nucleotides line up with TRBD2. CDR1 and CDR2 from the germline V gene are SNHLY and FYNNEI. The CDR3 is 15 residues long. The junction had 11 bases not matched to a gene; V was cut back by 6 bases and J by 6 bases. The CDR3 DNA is TGTGCCAGCAGATTCTTGGCGGGAGGATCCGATACGCAGTATTTT. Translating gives CASRFLAGGSDTQYF.

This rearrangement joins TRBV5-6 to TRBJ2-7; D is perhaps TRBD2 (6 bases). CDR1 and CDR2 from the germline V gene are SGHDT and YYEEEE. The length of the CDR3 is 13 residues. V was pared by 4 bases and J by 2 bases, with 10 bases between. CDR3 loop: CASSGGFTYEQYF. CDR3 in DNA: TGTGCCAGCAGCGGGGGGTTTACCTACGAGCAGTACTTC.

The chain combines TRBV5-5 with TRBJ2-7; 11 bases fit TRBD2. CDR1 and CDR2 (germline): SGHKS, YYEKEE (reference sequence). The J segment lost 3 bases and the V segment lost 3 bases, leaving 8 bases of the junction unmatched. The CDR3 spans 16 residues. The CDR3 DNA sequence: TGTGCCAGCAGCTCCCTTGAACTAGCGGGAGTCTACGAGCAGTACTTC. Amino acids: CASSSLELAGVYEQYF.

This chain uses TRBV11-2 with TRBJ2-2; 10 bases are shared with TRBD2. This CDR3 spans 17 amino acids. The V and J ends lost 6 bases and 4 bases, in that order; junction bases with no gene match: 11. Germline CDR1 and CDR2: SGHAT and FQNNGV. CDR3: CASRSPLAGDITGELFF. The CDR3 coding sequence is TGTGCCAGCAGATCTCCCCTAGCGGGAGATATCACCGGGGAGCTGTTTTTT.

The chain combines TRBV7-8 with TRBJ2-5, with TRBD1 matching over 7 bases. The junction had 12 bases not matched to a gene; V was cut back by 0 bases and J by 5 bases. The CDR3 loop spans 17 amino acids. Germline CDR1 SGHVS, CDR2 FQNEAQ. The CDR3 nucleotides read TGTGCCAGCAGCTTAGCGGTGTCGCCAGGGGGAAGGGAGACCCAGTACTTC. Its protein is CASSLAVSPGGRETQYF.

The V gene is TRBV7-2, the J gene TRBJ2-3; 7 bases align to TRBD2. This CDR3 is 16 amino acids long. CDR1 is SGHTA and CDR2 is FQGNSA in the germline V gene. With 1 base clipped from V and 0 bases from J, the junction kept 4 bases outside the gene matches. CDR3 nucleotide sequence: TGTGCCAGCAGCTTAGTTCTAGCGGCTAGCACAGATACGCAGTATTTT. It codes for CASSLVLAASTDTQYF.

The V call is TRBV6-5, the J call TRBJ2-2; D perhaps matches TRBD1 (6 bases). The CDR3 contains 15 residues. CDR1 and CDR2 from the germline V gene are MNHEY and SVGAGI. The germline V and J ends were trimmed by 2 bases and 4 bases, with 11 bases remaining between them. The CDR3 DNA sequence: TGTGCCAGCAGTTACGCAGGGGCGGTCACCGGGGAGCTGTTTTTT. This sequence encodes CASSYAGAVTGELFF.

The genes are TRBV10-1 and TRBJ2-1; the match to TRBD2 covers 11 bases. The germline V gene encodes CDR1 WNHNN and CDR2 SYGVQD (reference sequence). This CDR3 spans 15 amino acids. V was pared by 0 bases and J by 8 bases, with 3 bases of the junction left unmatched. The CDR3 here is CASSESVAGGYEQFF. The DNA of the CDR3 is TGCGCCAGCAGTGAGTCAGTAGCGGGAGGGTATGAGCAGTTCTTC.

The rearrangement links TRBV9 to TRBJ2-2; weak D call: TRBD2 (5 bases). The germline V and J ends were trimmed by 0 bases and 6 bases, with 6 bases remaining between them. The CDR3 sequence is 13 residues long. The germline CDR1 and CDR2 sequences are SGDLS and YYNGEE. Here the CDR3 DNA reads TGTGCCAGCAGCGTAGAGGAGGCCGGGGAGCTGTTTTTT. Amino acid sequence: CASSVEEAGELFF.

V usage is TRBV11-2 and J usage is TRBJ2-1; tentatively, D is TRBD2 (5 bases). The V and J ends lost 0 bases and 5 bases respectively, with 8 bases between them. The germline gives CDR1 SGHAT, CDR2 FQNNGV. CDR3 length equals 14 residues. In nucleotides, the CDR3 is TGTGCCAGCAGCTTAGAGGGAGTTAACAATGAGCAGTTCTTC. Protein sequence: CASSLEGVNNEQFF.

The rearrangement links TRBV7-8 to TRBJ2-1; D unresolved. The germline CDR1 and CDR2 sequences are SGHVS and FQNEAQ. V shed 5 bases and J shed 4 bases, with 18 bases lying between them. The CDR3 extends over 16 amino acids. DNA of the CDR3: TGTGCCAGCAGCCACGCACTGATTGCGGAGTACAATGAGCAGTTCTTC. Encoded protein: CASSHALIAEYNEQFF.

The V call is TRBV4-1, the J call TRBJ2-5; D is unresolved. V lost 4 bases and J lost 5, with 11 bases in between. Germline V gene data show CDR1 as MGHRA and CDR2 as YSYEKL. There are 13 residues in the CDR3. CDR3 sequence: CASSPTARETQYF. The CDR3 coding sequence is TGCGCCAGCAGCCCTACCGCGCGGGAGACCCAGTACTTC.

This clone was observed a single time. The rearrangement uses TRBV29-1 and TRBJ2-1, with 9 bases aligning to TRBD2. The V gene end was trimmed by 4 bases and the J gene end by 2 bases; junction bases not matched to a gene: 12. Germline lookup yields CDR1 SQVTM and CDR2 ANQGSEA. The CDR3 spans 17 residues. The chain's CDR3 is CSVVWGSGRSAYNEQFF. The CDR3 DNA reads TGCAGCGTTGTGTGGGGGAGCGGGAGGAGTGCCTACAATGAGCAGTTCTTC.

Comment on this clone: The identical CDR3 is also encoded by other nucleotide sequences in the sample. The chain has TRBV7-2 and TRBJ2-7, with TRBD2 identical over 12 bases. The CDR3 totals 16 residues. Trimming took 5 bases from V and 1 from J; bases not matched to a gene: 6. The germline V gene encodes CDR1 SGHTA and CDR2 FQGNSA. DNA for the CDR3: TGTGCCAGCAGCCCACGGACTAGCGGGACTTCCTACGAGCAGTACTTC. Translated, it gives CASSPRTSGTSYEQYF. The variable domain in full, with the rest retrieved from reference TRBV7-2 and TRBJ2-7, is GAGVSQSPSNKVTEKGKDVELRCDPISGHTALYWYRQSLGQGLEFLIYFQGNSAPDKSGLPSDRFSAERTGGSVSTLTIQRTQQEDSAVYLCASSPRTSGTSYEQYFGPGTRLTVT.

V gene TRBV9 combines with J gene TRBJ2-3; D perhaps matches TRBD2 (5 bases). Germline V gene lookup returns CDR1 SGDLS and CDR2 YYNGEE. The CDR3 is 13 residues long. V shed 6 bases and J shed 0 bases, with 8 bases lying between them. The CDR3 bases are TGTGCCAGCAAAGGCGGGAGCACAGATACGCAGTATTTT. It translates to CASKGGSTDTQYF.

For the CDR3, the DNA is TGTGCCAGTATGGGCAGGGGCTCAATAGATACGCAGTATTTT. Amino acid sequence: CASMGRGSIDTQYF. The rearrangement links TRBV19 to TRBJ2-3, with D perhaps TRBD1 (6 bases). V was clipped by 7 bases and J by 5 bases, with 16 bases between them. The CDR3 sequence is 14 residues long. CDR1 and CDR2 (germline): LNHDA, SQIVND (reference sequence).

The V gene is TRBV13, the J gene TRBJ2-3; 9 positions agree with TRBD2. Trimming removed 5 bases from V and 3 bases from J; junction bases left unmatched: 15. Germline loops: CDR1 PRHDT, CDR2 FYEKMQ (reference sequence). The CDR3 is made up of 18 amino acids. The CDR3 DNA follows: TGTGCCAGCAGCCGGAGGGGGCTGGGCGGGAGGGATACAGATACGCAGTATTTT. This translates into CASSRRGLGGRDTDTQYF.

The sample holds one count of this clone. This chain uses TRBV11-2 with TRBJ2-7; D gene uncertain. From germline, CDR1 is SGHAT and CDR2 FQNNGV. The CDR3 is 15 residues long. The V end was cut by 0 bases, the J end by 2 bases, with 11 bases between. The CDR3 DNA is TGTGCCAGCAGCTTAGATCTCGGACCTCCCTACGAGCAGTACTTC. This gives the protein CASSLDLGPPYEQYF.

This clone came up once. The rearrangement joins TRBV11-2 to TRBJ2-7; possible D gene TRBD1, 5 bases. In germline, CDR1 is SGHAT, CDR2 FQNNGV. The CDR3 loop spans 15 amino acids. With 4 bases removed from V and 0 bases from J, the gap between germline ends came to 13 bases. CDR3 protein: CASSSTVIGSYEQYF. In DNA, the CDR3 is TGTGCCAGCAGCTCGACAGTAATAGGCTCCTACGAGCAGTACTTC.